This TCR beta chain was captured in a study of blood T cell repertoires in COVID-19. Across the study: In each case, the material was cDNA or gDNA derived from T cells, B-cell-depleted T cells, or PBMCs.

Sequencing was performed with immunoSEQ multiplex PCR; in TCRdb, only in-frame clones are kept and a portion is missing. The sample lists 300,000 or so clones; 70% to 90% were seen once. Germline V gives CDR1 SGDLS, CDR2 YYNGEE. This CDR3 contains 15 residues. Between the trimmed V and J ends, which lost 3 bases and 0 bases, there was a span of 10 bases. V usage is TRBV9 and J usage is TRBJ2-1; tentatively, D is TRBD2 (5 bases). The TCR sequence derives from a woman aged 45-65 years with active or convalescent COVID-19. The specimen was peripheral blood. In nucleotides, the CDR3 is TGTGCCAGCAGCGGAGTGGGGAGCTCCTACAATGAGCAGTTCTTC. As protein: CASSGVGSSYNEQFF.